The rows below give T cell receptor beta chains drawn from one sample of a study of blood T cell repertoires in COVID-19. Libraries were prepared by immunoSEQ multiplex PCR; TCRdb keeps only in-frame clonotypes and omits some of them. The sample lists about 80,000 clones, approximately 78% seen once, with just over 20% in the top ten. The specimen was peripheral blood. The receptors here all came from a human donor in a cohort sampled during active COVID-19. CDR3s include the opening cysteine and the closing phenylalanine or tryptophan. The D gene is left open where the match is weak. Clone sizes are given selectively: once, few, many, or a class where the clone is expanded.

J gene: TRBJ1-1; V gene: TRBV19; clone size: NA; D gene: NA; CDR3 protein: CASSMEAVNTEAFF; CDR3 DNA: TGTGCCAGTAGTATGGAGGCGGTGAACACTGAAGCTTTCTTT
J gene: TRBJ1-2; V gene: TRBV7-9; clone size: medium-sized; D gene: NA; CDR3 protein: CASSYQTVTNYGYTF; CDR3 DNA: TGTGCCAGCAGCTACCAGACAGTGACCAACTATGGCTACACCTTC
J gene: TRBJ2-5; V gene: TRBV7-2; clone size: NA; D gene: NA; CDR3 protein: CASSQRADGETQYF; CDR3 DNA: TGTGCCAGCAGCCAGAGGGCCGACGGGGAGACCCAGTACTTC
J gene: TRBJ1-2; V gene: TRBV5-8; clone size: NA; D gene: TRBD1; CDR3 protein: CASSEGQGSAGYGYTF; CDR3 DNA: TGTGCCAGCAGCGAAGGACAGGGGAGTGCGGGCTATGGCTACACCTTC
J gene: TRBJ1-1; V gene: TRBV11-3; clone size: few; D gene: TRBD1; CDR3 protein: CASSLHRGTEAFF; CDR3 DNA: TGTGCCAGCAGTTTACACAGGGGAACTGAAGCTTTCTTT
J gene: TRBJ2-5; V gene: TRBV28; clone size: once; D gene: NA; CDR3 protein: CASSSLGAETQYF; CDR3 DNA: TGTGCCAGCAGTTCCCTGGGGGCGGAGACCCAGTACTTC
J gene: TRBJ2-2; V gene: TRBV6-2/TRBV6-3; clone size: few; D gene: NA; CDR3 protein: CASSFEGQPHRELFF; CDR3 DNA: TGTGCCAGCAGTTTCGAGGGACAACCGCACCGGGAGCTGTTTTTT
J gene: TRBJ2-7; V gene: TRBV4-2; clone size: NA; D gene: TRBD2; CDR3 protein: CASSQDLGSGGMQQYF; CDR3 DNA: TGTGCCAGCAGCCAAGATCTCGGCTCGGGGGGAATGCAGCAGTACTTC
J gene: TRBJ1-6; V gene: TRBV19; clone size: NA; D gene: NA; CDR3 protein: CASSIPGTMNSPLHF; CDR3 DNA: TGTGCCAGTAGTATCCCCGGGACAATGAATTCACCCCTCCACTTT
J gene: TRBJ1-2; V gene: TRBV19; clone size: NA; D gene: NA; CDR3 protein: CASIPSGERNYGYTF; CDR3 DNA: TGTGCCAGTATCCCAAGCGGGGAGCGGAACTATGGCTACACCTTC
J gene: TRBJ2-3; V gene: TRBV2; clone size: NA; D gene: NA; CDR3 protein: CASSRSNQIADTQYF; CDR3 DNA: TGTGCCAGCAGCCGCAGTAACCAAATCGCAGATACGCAGTATTTT
J gene: TRBJ2-5; V gene: TRBV5-1; clone size: NA; D gene: NA; CDR3 protein: CASSLDWQGGLETQYF; CDR3 DNA: TGCGCCAGCAGCTTGGACTGGCAGGGGGGCCTTGAGACCCAGTACTTC
J gene: TRBJ2-5; V gene: TRBV10-3; clone size: NA; D gene: NA; CDR3 protein: CAISERQHQETQYF; CDR3 DNA: TGTGCCATCAGTGAGAGACAGCACCAAGAGACCCAGTACTTC